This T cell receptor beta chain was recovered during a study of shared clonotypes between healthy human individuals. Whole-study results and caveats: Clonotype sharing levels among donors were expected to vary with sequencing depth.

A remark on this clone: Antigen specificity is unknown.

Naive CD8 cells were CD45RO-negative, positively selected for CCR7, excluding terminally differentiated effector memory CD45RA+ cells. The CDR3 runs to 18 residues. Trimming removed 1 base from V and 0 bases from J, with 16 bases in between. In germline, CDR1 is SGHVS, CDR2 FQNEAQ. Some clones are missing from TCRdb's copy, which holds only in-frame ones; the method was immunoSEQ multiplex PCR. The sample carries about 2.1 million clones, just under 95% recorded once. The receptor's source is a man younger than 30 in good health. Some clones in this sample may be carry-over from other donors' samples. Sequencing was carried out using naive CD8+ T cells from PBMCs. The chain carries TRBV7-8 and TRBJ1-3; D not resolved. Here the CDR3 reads CASSLVRAARPSGNTIYF. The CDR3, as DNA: TGTGCCAGCAGCTTAGTTCGGGCAGCCAGACCCTCTGGAAACACCATATATTTT.